This T cell receptor beta chain was identified in a study of CD8 T cells in Susac syndrome. Sequencing of TCR beta, carried out with a high-throughput approach, was applied to CD8+ and CD4+ T cells from the blood. The multiple sclerosis controls, all treatment-naive patients, had relapsing-remitting disease that was stable or active. Trimming removed 5 bases from V and 4 bases from J; junction bases left unmatched: 8. Germline CDR1 LNHNV, CDR2 YYDKDF (reference sequence). CDR3 length: 18 amino acids. The authors reverse transcribed roughly 0.5 to 1 ug RNA with random hexamers. Amplification of TCR beta CDR3 across 54 Vbeta and 13 Jbeta was performed with immunoSEQ multiplex PCR. Each CDR3 protein gets one entry after TCRdb re-called the immunoSEQ multiplex PCR reads with MiXCR. The sample includes around 300,000 distinct CDR3 sequences, roughly 85% of them seen just once.

This receptor was identified in a human donor with multiple sclerosis. Sequences were obtained from CD8+ T cells from PBMCs. J is TRBJ2-2 and V is TRBV15; 15 nucleotides match TRBD2. The CDR3 spells CATSAPGLAGGSTGELFF. CDR3 DNA sequence: TGTGCCACCAGCGCCCCGGGACTAGCGGGAGGAAGCACCGGGGAGCTGTTTTTT.